This TCR beta chain was profiled in a study of cytomegalovirus exposure and HLA in healthy donors. Study background: When 350 to 400 donors were genotyped, about 80% of them were found to fall in the Caucasian-associated ancestry cluster.

Germline CDR1 is LNHNV and CDR2 is YYDKDF (reference sequence). V lost 5 bases, J lost 7 bases, and 20 bases lay in between. CDR3 length: 16 residues. It was with 60 Vbeta and 13 Jbeta primers that the PCR ran. Some clones are missing from TCRdb's copy, which holds only in-frame ones; the method was immunoSEQ multiplex PCR. The sample comprises roughly 150,000 clones, roughly 70% of which are singletons, and 1.5% to 2% rests with the top ten. As concerns this clone: The antigen is unknown.

The study's findings and limits: A list of around 160 TCR beta chains associated with cytomegalovirus was given. Reports described diagnosis of cytomegalovirus status by the classifier as highly specific and sensitive. Follow-up analysis later connected one missense variant in DCLRE1C with trimming of TCR beta V- and J-genes.

This TCR was sampled from a woman in her thirties or forties in good health and CMV-seronegative. The gene calls are TRBV15 and TRBJ1-4, with D possibly matching TRBD1 (6 bases). Material: PBMCs. CDR3 residues: CATSPEATGGSEKLFF. In DNA form, the CDR3 reads TGTGCCACCAGCCCAGAGGCGACAGGAGGTAGTGAAAAACTGTTTTTT.